The entry below gives a single TCR beta chain sequence along with its context. This sample is drawn from a study of T cells in Graves' hyperthyroidism and ophthalmopathy. Study in general: Before any treatment, at initial diagnosis, peripheral blood was collected.

It was RNA transcripts that yielded the amplified TCR beta CDR3 regions. The TCR CDR3 first-round RT-PCR relied on the HTBI primer set. In TCRdb, the multiplex PCR reads were re-called with MiXCR into one record per CDR3 protein. Here the sample spans hundreds of thousands of distinct CDR3 sequences, 20% to 25% being singletons. Per the germline V gene, CDR1 is GTSNPN and CDR2 is SVGIG (reference sequence). V was pared by 3 bases and J by 4 bases, with 5 bases of the junction left unmatched. The CDR3 loop spans 14 amino acids. The chain couples TRBV30 to TRBJ2-1; 8 bases match TRBD1. The sequencing input was blood. This TCR was sampled from a man in his thirties or forties with Graves' ophthalmopathy. DNA of the CDR3: TGTGCCTGGAGGATCCGGGACAGGTACAATGAGCAGTTCTTC. This encodes CAWRIRDRYNEQFF.